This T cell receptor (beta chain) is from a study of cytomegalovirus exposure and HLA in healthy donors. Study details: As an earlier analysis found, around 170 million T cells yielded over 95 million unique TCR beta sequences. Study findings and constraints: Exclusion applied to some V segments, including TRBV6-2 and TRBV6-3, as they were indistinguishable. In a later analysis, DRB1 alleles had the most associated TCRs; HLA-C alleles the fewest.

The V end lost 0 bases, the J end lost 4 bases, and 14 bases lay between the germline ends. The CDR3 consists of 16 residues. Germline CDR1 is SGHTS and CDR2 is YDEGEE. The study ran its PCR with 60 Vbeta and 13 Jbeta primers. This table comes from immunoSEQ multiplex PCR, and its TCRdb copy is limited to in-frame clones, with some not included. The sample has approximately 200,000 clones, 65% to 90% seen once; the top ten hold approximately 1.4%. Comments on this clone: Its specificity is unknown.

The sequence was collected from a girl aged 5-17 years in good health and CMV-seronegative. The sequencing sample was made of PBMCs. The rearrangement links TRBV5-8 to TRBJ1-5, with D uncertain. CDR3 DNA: TGTGCCAGCAGCTTGGACGCGGGGATGATGAATCAGCCCCAGCATTTT. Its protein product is CASSLDAGMMNQPQHF. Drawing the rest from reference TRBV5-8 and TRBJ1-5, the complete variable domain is EAGVTQSPTHLIKTRGQQATLRCSPISGHTSVYWYQQALGLGLQFLLWYDEGEERNRGNFPPRFSGRQFPNYSSELNVNALELEDSALYLCASSLDAGMMNQPQHFGDGTRLSIL.